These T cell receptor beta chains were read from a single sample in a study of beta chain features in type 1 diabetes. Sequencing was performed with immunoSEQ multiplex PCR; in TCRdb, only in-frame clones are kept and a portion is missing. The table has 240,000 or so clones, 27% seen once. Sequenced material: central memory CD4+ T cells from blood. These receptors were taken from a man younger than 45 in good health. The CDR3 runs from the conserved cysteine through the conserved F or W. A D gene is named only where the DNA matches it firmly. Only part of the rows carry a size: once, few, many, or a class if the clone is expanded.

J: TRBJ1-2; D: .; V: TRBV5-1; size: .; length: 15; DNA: TGCGCCAGCAGCTTGTCCCCCGGGTTGAACTATGGCTACACCTTC; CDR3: CASSLSPGLNYGYTF
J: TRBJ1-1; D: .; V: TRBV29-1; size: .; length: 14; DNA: TGCAGCGTTCTTCCGGGGGGCCGGAACACTGAAGCTTTCTTT; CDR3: CSVLPGGRNTEAFF
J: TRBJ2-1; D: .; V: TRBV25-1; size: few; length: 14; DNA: TGTGCCAGCAGTGAACCGGGACCGAGCAATGAGCAGTTCTTC; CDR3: CASSEPGPSNEQFF
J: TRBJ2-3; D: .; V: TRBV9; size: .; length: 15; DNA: TGTGCCAGCAGCAAGAGGCAAAGTGACACAGATACGCAGTATTTT; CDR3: CASSKRQSDTDTQYF
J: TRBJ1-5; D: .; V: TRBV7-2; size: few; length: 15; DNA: TGTGCCAGCAGCTTAGCGGCAGGGAAGGGTCAGCCCCAGCATTTT; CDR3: CASSLAAGKGQPQHF
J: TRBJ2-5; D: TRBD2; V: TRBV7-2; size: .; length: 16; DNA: TGTGCCAGCAGCCCTTCTAGCGGGGGAACCCAAGAGACCCAGTACTTC; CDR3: CASSPSSGGTQETQYF
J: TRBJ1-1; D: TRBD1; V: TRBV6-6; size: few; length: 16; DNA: TGTGCCAGCAGCAATTTCGACAGGGGGCTTAACACTGAAGCTTTCTTT; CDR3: CASSNFDRGLNTEAFF
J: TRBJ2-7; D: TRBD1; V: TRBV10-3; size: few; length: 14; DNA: TGTGCCATCAAGACCGGGACAGAGTCCTACGAGCAGTACTTC; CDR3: CAIKTGTESYEQYF
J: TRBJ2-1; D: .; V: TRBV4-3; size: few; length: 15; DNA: TGCGCCAGCAGCCAAGATCCCGGACAGAGAAATGAGCAGTTCTTC; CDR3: CASSQDPGQRNEQFF
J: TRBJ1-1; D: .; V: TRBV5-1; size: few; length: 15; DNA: TGCGCCAGCAGCTCCCAGGGCCGCGGGGACACTGAAGCTTTCTTT; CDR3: CASSSQGRGDTEAFF
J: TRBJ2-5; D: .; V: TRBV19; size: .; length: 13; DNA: TGTGCCAGTAGTAGGACAGTCCAAGAGACCCAGTACTTC; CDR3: CASSRTVQETQYF
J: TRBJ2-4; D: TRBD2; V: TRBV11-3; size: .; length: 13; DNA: TGTGCCAGCAGCCCGACTAGCAAGGACATTCAGTACTTC; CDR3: CASSPTSKDIQYF
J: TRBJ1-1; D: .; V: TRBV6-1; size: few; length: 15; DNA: TGTGCCAGCAGGAACTCGGCTGGGGGGACCACTGAAGCTTTCTTT; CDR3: CASRNSAGGTTEAFF
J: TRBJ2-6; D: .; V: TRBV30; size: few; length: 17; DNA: TGTGCCTGTACATCCCGGGGCTCCTTTTCTGGGGCCAACGTCCTGACTTTC; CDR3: CACTSRGSFSGANVLTF
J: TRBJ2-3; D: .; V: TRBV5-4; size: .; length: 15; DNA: TGTGCCAGCGGATTCCAAAGCGGGAGCACAGATACGCAGTATTTT; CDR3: CASGFQSGSTDTQYF
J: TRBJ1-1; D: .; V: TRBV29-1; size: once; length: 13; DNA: TGCAGCGTTGAATGGGGGATCGGCACTGAAGCTTTCTTT; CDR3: CSVEWGIGTEAFF
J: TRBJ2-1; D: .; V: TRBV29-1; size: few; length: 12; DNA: TGCAGCGTTACTGGGACCTACAATGAGCAGTTCTTC; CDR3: CSVTGTYNEQFF
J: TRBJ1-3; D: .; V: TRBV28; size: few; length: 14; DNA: TGTGCCAGCTCCGGGACGGCCTCTGGAAACACCATATATTTT; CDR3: CASSGTASGNTIYF
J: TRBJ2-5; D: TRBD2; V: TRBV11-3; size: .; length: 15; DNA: TGTGCCAGCAGCCAACTAGCGGGAGCGAGAGAGACCCAGTACTTC; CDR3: CASSQLAGARETQYF
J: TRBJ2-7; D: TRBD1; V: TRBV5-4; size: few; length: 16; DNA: TGTGCCAGCAGTCTAACAGGGGGCCCCGCGGTAAGCGAGCAGTACTTC; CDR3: CASSLTGGPAVSEQYF
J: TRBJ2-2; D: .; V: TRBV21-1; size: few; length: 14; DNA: TGTGCCAGCAGCACTCGACCAACCTACCGGGGGCTGTTTTTT; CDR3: CASSTRPTYRGLFF
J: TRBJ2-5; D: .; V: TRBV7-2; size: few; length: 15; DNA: TGTGCCAGCAGCTTAGACAGCGGGTACCAAGAGACCCAGTACTTC; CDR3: CASSLDSGYQETQYF
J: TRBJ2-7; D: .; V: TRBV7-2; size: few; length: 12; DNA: TGTGCCAGCAGCTCAAGCTCCTACGAGCAGTACTTC; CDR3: CASSSSSYEQYF
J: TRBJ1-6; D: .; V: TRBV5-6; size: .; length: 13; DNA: TGTGCCAGCAGTTCCAATCCCCAGGGGCCCCTCCACTTT; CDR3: CASSSNPQGPLHF
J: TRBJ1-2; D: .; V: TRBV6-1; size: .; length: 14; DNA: TGTGCCAGCAGTGTGCAAGGGACGCTCTATGGCTACACCTTC; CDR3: CASSVQGTLYGYTF
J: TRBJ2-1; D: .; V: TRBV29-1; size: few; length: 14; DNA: TGCAGCGTTCAGGTCTTTTACTCCTACAATGAGCAGTTCTTC; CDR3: CSVQVFYSYNEQFF
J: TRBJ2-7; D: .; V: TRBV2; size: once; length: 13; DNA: TGTGCCAGCAGTGCTACAGTTTCCTACGAGCAGTACTTC; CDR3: CASSATVSYEQYF
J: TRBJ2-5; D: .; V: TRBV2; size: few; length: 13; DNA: TGTGCCAGCAAGGGGCAGGGCGGAGAGACCCAGTACTTC; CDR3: CASKGQGGETQYF
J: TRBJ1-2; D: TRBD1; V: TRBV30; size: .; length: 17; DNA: TGTGCCTGGAGTTCACAGGGGGCCCCTTCATTTTCTTATGGCTACACCTTC; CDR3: CAWSSQGAPSFSYGYTF
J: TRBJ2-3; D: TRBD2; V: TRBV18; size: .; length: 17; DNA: TGTGCCAGCTCACCACGGCGGGGGGGCCTAAGCACAGATACGCAGTATTTT; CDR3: CASSPRRGGLSTDTQYF
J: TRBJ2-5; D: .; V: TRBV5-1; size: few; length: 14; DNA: TGCGCCAGCAGCTTGGGGTCCGGGTTAGAGACCCAGTACTTC; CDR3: CASSLGSGLETQYF
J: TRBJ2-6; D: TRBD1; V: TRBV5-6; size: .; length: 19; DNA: TGTGCCAGCAGCCAAAGGGACAGGGGGTACTCCTCTGGGGCCAACGTCCTGACTTTC; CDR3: CASSQRDRGYSSGANVLTF
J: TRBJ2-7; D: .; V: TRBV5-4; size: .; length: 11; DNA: TGTGCCAGCGGATCCCCAAACGAGCAGTACTTC; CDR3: CASGSPNEQYF
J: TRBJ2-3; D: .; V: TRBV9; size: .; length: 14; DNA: TGTGCCAGCAGCGGAGGAGTTTTGGCAGATACGCAGTATTTT; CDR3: CASSGGVLADTQYF
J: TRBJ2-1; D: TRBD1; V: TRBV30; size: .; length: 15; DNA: TGTGCCTGGAGTGTACAGGGGGGCGCGTACAATGAGCAGTTCTTC; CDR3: CAWSVQGGAYNEQFF
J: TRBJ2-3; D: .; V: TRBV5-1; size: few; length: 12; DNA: TGCGCCAGCAGCTTAACGGGAGATACGCAGTATTTT; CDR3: CASSLTGDTQYF
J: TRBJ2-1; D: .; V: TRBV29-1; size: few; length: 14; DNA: TGCAGCGTCCTTAGCGGAAGAGGTACAAATGAGCAGTTCTTC; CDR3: CSVLSGRGTNEQFF
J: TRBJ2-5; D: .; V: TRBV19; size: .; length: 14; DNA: TGTGCCAGTAGTGAGACCTGGCGGGAAGAGACCCAGTACTTC; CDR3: CASSETWREETQYF